One and the same sample provided the 29 T cell receptor beta chains below, sequenced in a study of T cell repertoires in cytomegalovirus infection. Their recognized antigens are unknown. TCRdb re-called the reads with MiXCR, one entry per CDR3 protein. The table includes a few hundred thousand distinct CDR3 sequences, roughly 34% detected once. The sequencing used cultured PBMCs, collected from culture after CMV antigen stimulation. The receptors derive from a human donor in good health (CMV status not recorded). Some clones in this sample may be carry-over from other donors' samples.

This clonotype was observed once. The junction differs from germline at one of its ends, possibly a read error. The chain has TRBV7-2 and TRBJ1-1; the match to TRBD1 covers 7 bases. The V gene's germline CDR1 is SGHTA and CDR2 FQGNSA. This CDR3 is built from 15 residues. CDR3 amino acids: CASSLEAGGNTEASF. The CDR3 coding sequence is TGTGCCAGCAGCTTAGAGGCAGGGGGTAACACTGAAGCTTCCTTT.

CDR3 bases: TGTGCCAGCAGTCCTAGACAGGGGGAGGGAGATACGCAGTATTTT. The encoded protein is CASSPRQGEGDTQYF. J is TRBJ2-3 and V is TRBV12-3 or TRBV12-4; 9 bases fit TRBD1. The CDR3 contains 15 residues. V dropped 5 bases and J dropped 5; count of bases not matched to a gene: 8.

The chain couples TRBV6-2 or TRBV6-3 to TRBJ2-2; D is possibly TRBD1 (5 bases). The V and J ends lost 6 bases and 1 base respectively, with 6 bases between them. The CDR3 runs to 13 residues. Per the germline V gene, CDR1 is MNHEY and CDR2 is SVGEGT. The CDR3 region is CASSGQNTGELFF. The CDR3 region has the DNA TGTGCCAGCAGCGGACAGAACACCGGGGAGCTGTTTTTT.

This clonotype was seen a few times. V is TRBV6-2 or TRBV6-3 and J is TRBJ2-5, with 8 bases identical to TRBD1. Germline V gives CDR1 MNHEY, CDR2 SVGEGT. J was trimmed by 2 bases and V by 5 bases; bases with no gene match: 4. This CDR3 has 14 residues. In nucleotides, the CDR3 is TGTGCCAGCAGTGGACAGGGCCGACAAGAGACCCAGTACTTC. Translation: CASSGQGRQETQYF.

There are a few counts of this clonotype. The CDR3 here is CASSLGVVNTGELFF. CDR3 nucleotide sequence: TGTGCCAGCAGCTTAGGGGTCGTGAACACCGGGGAGCTGTTTTTT. This chain uses TRBV7-2 with TRBJ2-2; the D is unclear. The germline V gene has CDR1 SGHTA and CDR2 FQGNSA. The CDR3 contains 15 residues. V dropped 1 base and J dropped 1 base, with 7 bases sitting between them.

The V gene is TRBV2, the J gene TRBJ2-3; 12 bases agree with TRBD2. V trimming: 8 bases; J trimming: 3 bases; junction bases outside the gene matches: 9. This CDR3 has 16 residues. Germline CDR1 reads SNHLY; CDR2 reads FYNNEI. The CDR3 here is CASRRTSGMRTDTQYF. The CDR3 DNA reads as TGTGCCAGCCGCCGGACTAGCGGGATGAGGACAGATACGCAGTATTTT.

There are a few counts of this clonotype. The genes are TRBV6-2 or TRBV6-3 and TRBJ2-7; 7 bases align to TRBD2. The CDR3 has 15 amino acids. CDR1 is MNHEY, CDR2 SVGEGT, per germline. V trimming: 10 bases; J trimming: 3 bases; junction bases outside the gene matches: 15. CDR3 loop: CATRLRGRPHYEQYV. The CDR3 coding sequence is TGTGCCACCCGTCTGCGCGGGAGACCTCACTACGAGCAGTACGTC.

The gene calls are TRBV6-2 or TRBV6-3 and TRBJ2-7, with D perhaps TRBD2 (5 bases). Germline V gene lookup returns CDR1 MNHEY and CDR2 SVGEGT. CDR3 length equals 16 residues. Trimming took 1 base from V and 0 from J, leaving 13 bases between them. This CDR3 reads CASSYYSGFSSYEQYV. The DNA of the CDR3 is TGTGCCAGCAGTTACTATTCGGGATTTAGCTCCTACGAGCAGTACGTC.

This clonotype was seen only once. The CDR3 protein is CASSIEGVSTDTQYF. CDR3 DNA: TGTGCCAGTAGTATTGAAGGTGTTAGCACAGATACGCAGTATTTT. The rearrangement uses TRBV19 and TRBJ2-3; D remains ambiguous. The CDR3 is 15 amino acids. The germline gives CDR1 LNHDA, CDR2 SQIVND (reference sequence). V was shortened by 3 bases and J by 0 bases, with 10 bases between the two germline ends.

The gene calls are TRBV7-9 and TRBJ2-3, with D unresolved. The V end was cut by 4 bases, the J end by 6 bases, with 20 bases between. The germline CDR1 and CDR2 sequences are SEHNR and FQNEAQ (reference sequence). The length of the CDR3 is 16 residues. CDR3 amino acids: CASSSRVTAVPDTQYF. The CDR3 DNA reads TGTGCCAGCAGCTCCCGGGTGACGGCAGTCCCGGATACGCAGTATTTT. The variable domain in full, with the rest retrieved from reference TRBV7-9 and TRBJ2-3, is DTGVSQNPRHKITKRGQNVTFRCDPISEHNRLYWYRQTLGQGPEFLTYFQNEAQLEKSRLLSDRFSAERPKGSFSTLEIQRTEQGDSAMYLCASSSRVTAVPDTQYFGPGTRLTVL.

The V and J genes are TRBV4-3 and TRBJ2-3; perhaps D is TRBD1 or TRBD2 (5 bases each). Germline values: CDR1 LGHNA, CDR2 YSLEER. V was clipped by 1 base and J by 6 bases, with 14 bases between them. This CDR3 comprises 15 residues. The CDR3 DNA is TGCGCCAGCAGCCAAGTTTCGAGGGGTTCCGATACGCAGTATTTT. Translating it yields CASSQVSRGSDTQYF.

The chain couples TRBV6-6 to TRBJ2-3; 10 nucleotides match TRBD2. V lost 9 bases to trimming and J lost 2 bases; unmatched junction nucleotides: 8. From germline, CDR1 is MNHNY and CDR2 SVGAGI (reference sequence). The CDR3 spans 15 residues. CDR3: CASTPGLAFTDTQYF. The CDR3 DNA follows: TGTGCCAGTACTCCGGGACTAGCGTTCACAGATACGCAGTATTTT.

A few counts support this clonotype. This chain joins TRBV6-1 and TRBJ2-5, with D unclear. The CDR3 is 11 residues long. The V end was cut by 7 bases, the J end by 7 bases, with 10 bases between. Per the germline V gene, CDR1 is MNHNS and CDR2 is SASEGT. The CDR3 sequence: CASTRWGTQYF. In nucleotides, the CDR3 is TGTGCCAGCACCCGCTGGGGGACCCAGTACTTC.

This chain uses TRBV6-2 or TRBV6-3 with TRBJ1-1, with a weak D call TRBD1 (5 bases). Per the germline V gene, CDR1 is MNHEY and CDR2 is SVGEGT. The CDR3 is made up of 13 amino acids. Trimming took off 4 bases at V and 3 bases at J, with 9 bases between the two ends. CDR3 nucleotides: TGTGCCAGCAGTTCAACCAGGGACACTGAAGCTTTCTTT. It yields the protein CASSSTRDTEAFF.

The chain combines TRBV11-1 with TRBJ2-7; weak D call: TRBD2 (5 bases). The CDR3 is 18 residues long. Trimming shortened V by 4 bases and J by 1 base, and 23 bases separated the two germline ends. Looked up from germline, CDR1 is SGHAT and CDR2 is FQDESV (reference sequence). The DNA for the CDR3 is TGTGCCAGCAGCTACACCAGAGAGAGGGCAGGCCTTTCCTACGAGCAGTACTTC. Translated, it gives CASSYTRERAGLSYEQYF.

The rearrangement uses TRBV11-2 and TRBJ1-4; D call uncertain. Germline V gene data show CDR1 as SGHAT and CDR2 as FQNNGV. The germline V and J ends were trimmed by 5 bases and 2 bases, with 6 bases remaining between them. The CDR3 is 13 residues long. The DNA for the CDR3 is TGTGCCAGCAGCCGGTCCACTAATGAAAAACTGTTTTTT. Translation: CASSRSTNEKLFF.

The V gene is TRBV6-1, the J gene TRBJ2-7; D is uncertain. Looked up from germline, CDR1 is MNHNS and CDR2 is SASEGT. The CDR3 has 11 amino acids. V was shortened by 10 bases and J by 6 bases, with 13 bases between the two germline ends. The CDR3 DNA follows: TGTGCCATTAGGACCGCCGCCGAGCAGTACTTC. It is translated as CAIRTAAEQYF.

This clonotype was seen only a few times. The chain carries TRBV24-1 and TRBJ2-1; TRBD2 agrees at 7 bases. The CDR3 is 16 residues long. Losses at the gene ends were 4 bases for V and 5 bases for J; bases not matched to a gene: 10. In germline, CDR1 is KGHDR, CDR2 SFDVKD. The CDR3: CATSETNSGRNNEQFF. Written as DNA, the CDR3 is TGTGCCACCAGTGAGACAAATAGCGGGCGGAACAATGAGCAGTTCTTC.

Ten or more counts support this clonotype. This rearrangement joins TRBV19 to TRBJ2-1, with TRBD2 identical over 7 bases. This CDR3 contains 16 residues. Per the germline V gene, CDR1 is LNHDA and CDR2 is SQIVND (reference sequence). With 5 bases clipped from V and 2 bases from J, the junction kept 9 bases outside the gene matches. CDR3 in DNA: TGTGCCAGTAGTCCACGGGACTACGGTACCTACAATGAGCAGTTCTTC. Its translation is CASSPRDYGTYNEQFF. The variable domain in full, with the rest retrieved from reference TRBV19 and TRBJ2-1, is DGGITQSPKYLFRKEGQNVTLSCEQNLNHDAMYWYRQDPGQGLRLIYYSQIVNDFQKGDIAEGYSVSREKKESFPLTVTSAQKNPTAFYLCASSPRDYGTYNEQFFGPGTRLTVL.

A few counts support this clonotype. The chain is built from TRBV7-6 and TRBJ2-6, with 7 bases lining up with TRBD2. The junction had 10 bases not matched to a gene; V was cut back by 5 bases and J by 0 bases. There are 18 residues in the CDR3. CDR1 is SGHVS, CDR2 FNYEAQ, per germline. CDR3 residues: CASSAGGGLSSGANVLTF. The CDR3, as DNA: TGTGCCAGCAGCGCCGGGGGAGGGCTTAGCTCTGGGGCCAACGTCCTGACTTTC. Full variable domain (missing parts from reference TRBV7-6 and TRBJ2-6): GAGVSQSPRYKVTKRGQDVALRCDPISGHVSLYWYRQALGQGPEFLTYFNYEAQQDKSGLPNDRFSAERPEGSISTLTIQRTEQRDSAMYRCASSAGGGLSSGANVLTFGAGSRLTVL.

The chain carries TRBV20-1 and TRBJ2-3; TRBD2 aligns across 7 bases. This CDR3 spans 14 amino acids. CDR1 and CDR2 (germline): DFQATT, SNEGSKA (reference sequence). V trimming: 5 bases; J trimming: 7 bases; junction bases outside the gene matches: 12. CDR3 residues: CSAGGDYNSYTQYF. The CDR3 DNA sequence: TGCAGTGCTGGAGGGGACTACAACTCCTATACGCAGTATTTT.

This clonotype was detected only a few times. The gene calls are TRBV4-3 and TRBJ2-2; no definite D call. From germline, CDR1 is LGHNA and CDR2 YSLEER. V lost 1 base to trimming and J lost 7 bases, with 16 bases between them. This CDR3 has 16 amino acids. The CDR3 DNA sequence: TGCGCCAGCAGCCAAGGGACCCCTATAGGGATCGGGGAGCTGTTTTTT. The encoded protein is CASSQGTPIGIGELFF.

The rearrangement links TRBV20-1 to TRBJ1-2; a weak D match, TRBD1 (5 bases). V was trimmed by 0 bases and J by 0 bases, leaving 8 bases between them. CDR1 is DFQATT, CDR2 SNEGSKA, per germline (reference sequence). The CDR3 covers 14 residues. In DNA, the CDR3 is TGCAGTGCTAGAGAGACAGCCGCTAACTATGGCTACACCTTC. The encoded protein is CSARETAANYGYTF.

The rearrangement uses TRBV4-3 and TRBJ2-3; D unclear. V lost 1 base to trimming and J lost 6 bases, with 26 bases between them. Germline values: CDR1 LGHNA, CDR2 YSLEER. This CDR3 has 19 amino acids. The CDR3 nucleotides are TGCGCCAGCAGCCAAGTACCGCCTTCGGCCTCGGCCGGTATCGATACGCAGTATTTT. Residues: CASSQVPPSASAGIDTQYF.

The chain recombines TRBV27 with TRBJ2-1; D is perhaps TRBD1 (6 bases). The CDR3 loop spans 14 amino acids. The V end was cut by 3 bases, the J end by 3 bases, with 9 bases between. The germline gives CDR1 MNHEY, CDR2 SMNVEV (reference sequence). In DNA, the CDR3 is TGTGCCAGCAGTTTTAACAGGGACTACAATGAGCAGTTCTTC. Encoded protein: CASSFNRDYNEQFF.

This chain uses TRBV7-2 with TRBJ1-5; D remains unclear. CDR3 length: 12 amino acids. V was trimmed by 2 bases and J by 9 bases, leaving 8 bases between them. Germline V gene lookup returns CDR1 SGHTA and CDR2 FQGNSA. CDR3 in amino acids: CASSLMVGPQHF. Written as DNA, the CDR3 is TGTGCCAGCAGCTTAATGGTAGGGCCCCAGCATTTT.

This clonotype appeared a few times. CDR3 region: CASSSIQGWGNQPQHF. The CDR3 DNA reads TGTGCCAGCAGCTCAATACAGGGTTGGGGCAATCAGCCCCAGCATTTT. The chain carries TRBV11-2 and TRBJ1-5; possibly TRBD1 for D (6 bases). CDR3 length: 16 residues. Germline V gene lookup returns CDR1 SGHAT and CDR2 FQNNGV. V lost 4 bases and J 2 bases, leaving 15 bases between the germline ends.

This chain links TRBV24-1 with TRBJ2-1; TRBD2 agrees at 13 bases. The trim removed 1 base at V and 7 bases at J, leaving 6 bases unmatched. The CDR3 contains 17 residues. CDR1 is KGHDR and CDR2 is SFDVKD in the germline V gene. The CDR3 DNA reads TGTGCCACCAGTGATTTACGGACTAGCGGGAGAGGTAATGAGCAGTTCTTC. Its translation is CATSDLRTSGRGNEQFF.

The V gene is TRBV6-5, the J gene TRBJ2-2; 9 bases map to TRBD2. Unmatched junction bases numbered 5, after V lost 1 base and J lost 2 bases. Per germline, CDR1 MNHEY and CDR2 SVGAGI. This CDR3 is built from 17 residues. The CDR3 loop reads CASSYLGAGGNTGELFF. For the CDR3, the DNA is TGTGCCAGCAGTTACTTGGGAGCGGGAGGAAACACCGGGGAGCTGTTTTTT.